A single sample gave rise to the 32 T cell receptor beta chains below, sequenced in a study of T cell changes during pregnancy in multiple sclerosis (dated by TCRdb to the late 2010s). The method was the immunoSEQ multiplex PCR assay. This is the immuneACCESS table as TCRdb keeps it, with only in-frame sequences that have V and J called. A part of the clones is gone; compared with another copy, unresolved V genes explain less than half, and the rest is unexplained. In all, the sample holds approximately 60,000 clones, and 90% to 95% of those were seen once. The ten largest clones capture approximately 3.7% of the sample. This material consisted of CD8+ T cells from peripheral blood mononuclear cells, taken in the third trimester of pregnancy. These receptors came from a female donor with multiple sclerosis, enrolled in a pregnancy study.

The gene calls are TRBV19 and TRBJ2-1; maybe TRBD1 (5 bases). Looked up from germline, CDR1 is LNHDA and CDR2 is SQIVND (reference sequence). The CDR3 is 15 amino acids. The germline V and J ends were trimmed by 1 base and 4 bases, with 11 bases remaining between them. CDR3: CASSIVATGYNEQFF. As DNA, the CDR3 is TGTGCCAGTAGTATAGTGGCCACAGGTTACAATGAGCAGTTCTTC. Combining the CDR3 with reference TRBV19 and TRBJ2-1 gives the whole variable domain DGGITQSPKYLFRKEGQNVTLSCEQNLNHDAMYWYRQDPGQGLRLIYYSQIVNDFQKGDIAEGYSVSREKKESFPLTVTSAQKNPTAFYLCASSIVATGYNEQFFGPGTRLTVL.

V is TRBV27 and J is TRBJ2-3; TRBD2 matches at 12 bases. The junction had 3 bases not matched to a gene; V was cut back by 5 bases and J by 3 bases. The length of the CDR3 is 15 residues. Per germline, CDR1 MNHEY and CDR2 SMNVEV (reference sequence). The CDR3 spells CASSRTSGGTDTQYF. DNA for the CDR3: TGTGCCAGCAGTAGAACTAGCGGGGGGACAGATACGCAGTATTTT.

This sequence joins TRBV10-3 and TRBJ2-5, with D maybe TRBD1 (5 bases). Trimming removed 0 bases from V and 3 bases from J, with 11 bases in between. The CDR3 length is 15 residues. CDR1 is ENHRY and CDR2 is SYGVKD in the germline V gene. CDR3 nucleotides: TGTGCCATCAGTGAGTCCGCCAGGGTTGAAGAGACCCAGTACTTC. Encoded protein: CAISESARVEETQYF.

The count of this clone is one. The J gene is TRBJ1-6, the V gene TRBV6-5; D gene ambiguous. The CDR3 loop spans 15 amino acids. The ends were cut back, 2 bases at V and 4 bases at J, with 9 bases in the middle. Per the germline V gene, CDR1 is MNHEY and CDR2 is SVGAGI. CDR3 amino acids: CASSYRDSYNSPLHF. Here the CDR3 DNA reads TGTGCCAGCAGTTACCGCGATTCTTATAATTCACCCCTCCACTTT.

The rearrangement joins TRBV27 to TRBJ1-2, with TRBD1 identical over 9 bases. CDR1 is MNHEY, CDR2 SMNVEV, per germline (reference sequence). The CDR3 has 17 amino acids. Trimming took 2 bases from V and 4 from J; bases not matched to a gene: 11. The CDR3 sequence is CASSLKGTGYFGYGYTF. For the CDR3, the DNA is TGTGCCAGCAGTTTAAAAGGGACAGGGTATTTTGGCTATGGCTACACCTTC.

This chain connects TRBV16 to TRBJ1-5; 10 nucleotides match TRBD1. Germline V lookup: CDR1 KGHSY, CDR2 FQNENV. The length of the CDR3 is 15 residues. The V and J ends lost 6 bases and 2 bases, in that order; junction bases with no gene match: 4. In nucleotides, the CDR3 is TGTGCCAGCAGTTCAGGACAGGGGGGCAATCAGCCCCAGCATTTT. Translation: CASSSGQGGNQPQHF. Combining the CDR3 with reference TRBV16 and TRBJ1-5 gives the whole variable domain GEEVAQTPKHLVRGEGQKAKLYCAPIKGHSYVFWYQQVLKNEFKFLISFQNENVFDETGMPKERFSAKCLPNSPCSLEIQATKLEDSAVYFCASSSGQGGNQPQHFGDGTRLSIL.

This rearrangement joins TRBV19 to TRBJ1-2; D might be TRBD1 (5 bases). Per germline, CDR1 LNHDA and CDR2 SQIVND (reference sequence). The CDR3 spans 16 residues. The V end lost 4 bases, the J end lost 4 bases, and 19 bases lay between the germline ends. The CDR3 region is CASSTLEGLWGYGYTF. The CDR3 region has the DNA TGTGCCAGTAGTACTCTGGAGGGACTCTGGGGCTATGGCTACACCTTC.

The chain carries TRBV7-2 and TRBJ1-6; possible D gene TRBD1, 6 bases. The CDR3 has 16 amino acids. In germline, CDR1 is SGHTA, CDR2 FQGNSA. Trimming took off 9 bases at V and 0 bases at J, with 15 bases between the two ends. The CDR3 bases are TGTGCCAGTGTTAGGACAGCGACCTCCTATAATTCACCCCTCCACTTT. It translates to CASVRTATSYNSPLHF.

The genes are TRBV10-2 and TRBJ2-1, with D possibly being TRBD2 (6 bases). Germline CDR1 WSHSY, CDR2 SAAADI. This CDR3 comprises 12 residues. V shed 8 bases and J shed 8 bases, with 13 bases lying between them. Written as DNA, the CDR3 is TGCGCCAGCGCGGGACGCCCTCATGAGCAGTTCTTC. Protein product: CASAGRPHEQFF.

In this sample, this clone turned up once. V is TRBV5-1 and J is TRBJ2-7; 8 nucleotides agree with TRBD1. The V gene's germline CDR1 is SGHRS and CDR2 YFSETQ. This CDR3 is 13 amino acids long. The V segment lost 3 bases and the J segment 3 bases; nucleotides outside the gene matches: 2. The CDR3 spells CASSSGQGYEQYF. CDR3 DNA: TGCGCCAGCAGCTCTGGACAGGGCTACGAGCAGTACTTC.

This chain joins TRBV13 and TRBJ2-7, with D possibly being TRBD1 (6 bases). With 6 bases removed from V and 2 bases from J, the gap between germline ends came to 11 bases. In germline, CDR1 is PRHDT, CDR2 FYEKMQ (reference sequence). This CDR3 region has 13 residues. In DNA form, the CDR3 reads TGTGCCAGCAGTCCAGCAGGGGCCTACGAGCAGTACTTC. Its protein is CASSPAGAYEQYF.

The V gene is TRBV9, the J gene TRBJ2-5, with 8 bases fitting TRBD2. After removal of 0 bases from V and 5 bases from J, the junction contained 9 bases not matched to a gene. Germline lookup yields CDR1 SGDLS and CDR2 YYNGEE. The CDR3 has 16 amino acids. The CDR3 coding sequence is TGTGCCAGCAGCGTAGGCTCAGCGGGAGCAATGGAGACCCAGTACTTC. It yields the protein CASSVGSAGAMETQYF.

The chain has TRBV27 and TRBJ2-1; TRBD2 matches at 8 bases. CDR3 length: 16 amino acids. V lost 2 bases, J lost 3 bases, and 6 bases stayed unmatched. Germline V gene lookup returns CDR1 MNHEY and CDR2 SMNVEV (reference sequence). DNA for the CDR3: TGTGCCAGCAGTTTAAATATAGCGGGAAGCTACAATGAGCAGTTCTTC. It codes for CASSLNIAGSYNEQFF.

This CDR3 reads CASSHYEDRADEAFF. The CDR3 DNA follows: TGTGCCAGCAGCCATTACGAGGACAGGGCGGACGAAGCTTTCTTT. The chain carries TRBV7-9 and TRBJ1-1; 8 bases map to TRBD1. J was trimmed by 8 bases and V by 5 bases; bases with no gene match: 13. The CDR3 is 15 residues long. CDR1 and CDR2 from the germline V gene are SEHNR and FQNEAQ (reference sequence).

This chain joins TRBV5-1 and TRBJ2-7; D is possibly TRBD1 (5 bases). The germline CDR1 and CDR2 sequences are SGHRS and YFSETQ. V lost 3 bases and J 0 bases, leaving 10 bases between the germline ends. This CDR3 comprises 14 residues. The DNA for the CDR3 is TGCGCCAGCAGCTCGCTCGACAGCTCCTACGAGCAGTACTTC. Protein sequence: CASSSLDSSYEQYF.

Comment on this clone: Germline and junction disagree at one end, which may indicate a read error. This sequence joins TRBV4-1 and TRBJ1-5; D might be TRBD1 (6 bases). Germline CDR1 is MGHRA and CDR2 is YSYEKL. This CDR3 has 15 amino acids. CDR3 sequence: CASTQYYRVGQPQHF. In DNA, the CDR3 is TGCGCCAGCACCCAATACTACAGGGTAGGGCAGCCCCAGCATTTT.

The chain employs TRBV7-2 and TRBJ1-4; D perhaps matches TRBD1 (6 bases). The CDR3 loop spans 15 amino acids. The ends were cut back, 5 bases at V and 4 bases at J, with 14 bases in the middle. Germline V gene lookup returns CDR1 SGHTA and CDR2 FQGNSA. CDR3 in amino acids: CASSPQDSLNEKLFF. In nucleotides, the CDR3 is TGTGCCAGCAGCCCGCAGGACAGCCTTAATGAAAAACTGTTTTTT.

In nucleotides, the CDR3 is TGTGCCAGCAGCGTAGAGGAGTCCGGGGAGCTGTTTTTT. Encoded protein: CASSVEESGELFF. The chain carries TRBV9 and TRBJ2-2; D uncertain. V shed 0 bases and J shed 6 bases, with 6 bases lying between them. In germline, CDR1 is SGDLS, CDR2 YYNGEE. The CDR3 totals 13 residues.

The CDR3 sequence: CASSLTRTGELFF. The CDR3 nucleotides are TGTGCCAGCAGCTTGACGAGGACCGGGGAGCTGTTTTTT. The chain carries TRBV5-4 and TRBJ2-2; D is uncertain. The CDR3 contains 13 residues. V was shortened by 1 base and J by 5 bases, with 6 bases between the two germline ends. Germline V gene lookup returns CDR1 SGHNT and CDR2 YYREEE (reference sequence).

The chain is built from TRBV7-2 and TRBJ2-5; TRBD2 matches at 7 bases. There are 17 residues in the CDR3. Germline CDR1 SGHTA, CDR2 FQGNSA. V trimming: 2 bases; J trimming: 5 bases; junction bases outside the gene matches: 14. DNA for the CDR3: TGTGCCAGCAGCTTATCGAGTCGGGCGGGAGAAGTGGAGACCCAGTACTTC. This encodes CASSLSSRAGEVETQYF.

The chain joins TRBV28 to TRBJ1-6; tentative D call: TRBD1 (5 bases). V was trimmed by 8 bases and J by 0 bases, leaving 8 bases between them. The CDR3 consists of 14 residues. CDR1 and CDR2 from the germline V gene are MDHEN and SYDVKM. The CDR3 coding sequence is TGTGCCAGCGGGGCCCACTCCTATAATTCACCCCTCCACTTT. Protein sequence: CASGAHSYNSPLHF.

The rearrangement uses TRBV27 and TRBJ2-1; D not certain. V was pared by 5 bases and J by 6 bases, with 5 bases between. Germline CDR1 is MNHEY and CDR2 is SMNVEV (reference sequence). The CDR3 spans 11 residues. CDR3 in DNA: TGTGCCAGCAGTGACTTCAATGAGCAGTTCTTC. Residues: CASSDFNEQFF.

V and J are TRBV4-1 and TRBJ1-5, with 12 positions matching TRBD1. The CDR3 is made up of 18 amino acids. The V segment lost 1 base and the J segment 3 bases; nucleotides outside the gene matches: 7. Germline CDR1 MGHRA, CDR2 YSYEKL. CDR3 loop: CASSQVVGTGGFNQPQHF. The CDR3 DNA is TGCGCCAGCAGCCAAGTAGTGGGGACAGGGGGCTTCAATCAGCCCCAGCATTTT.

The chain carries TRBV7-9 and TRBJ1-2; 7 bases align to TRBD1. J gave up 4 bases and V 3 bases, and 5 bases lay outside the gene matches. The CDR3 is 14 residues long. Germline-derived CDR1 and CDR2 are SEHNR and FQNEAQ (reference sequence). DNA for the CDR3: TGTGCCAGCAGCTTGTCAAAGGGGGCCTATGGCTACACCTTC. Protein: CASSLSKGAYGYTF.

CDR3 amino acids: CASSDNRDRGTYEQYF. CDR3 in DNA: TGCGCCAGCAGCGACAACCGGGACAGGGGGACCTACGAGCAGTACTTC. The genes are TRBV5-1 and TRBJ2-7; 11 bases line up with TRBD1. Trimming at V came to 4 bases and at J to 2 bases, leaving 8 bases not matched to a gene. The CDR3 loop spans 16 amino acids. Germline V gives CDR1 SGHRS, CDR2 YFSETQ.

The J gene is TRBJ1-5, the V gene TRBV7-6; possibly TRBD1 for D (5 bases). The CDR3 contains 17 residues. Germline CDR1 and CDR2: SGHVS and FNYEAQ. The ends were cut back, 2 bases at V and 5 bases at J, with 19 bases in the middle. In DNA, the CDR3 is TGTGCCAGCAGCTTAAAAACCCCAGGGTTTGGAGATCAGCCCCAGCATTTT. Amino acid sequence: CASSLKTPGFGDQPQHF.

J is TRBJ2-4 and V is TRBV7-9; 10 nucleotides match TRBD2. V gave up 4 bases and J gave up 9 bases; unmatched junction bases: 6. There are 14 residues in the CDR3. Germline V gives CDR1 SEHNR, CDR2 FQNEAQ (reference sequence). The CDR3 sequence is CASSSAGGPGIQYF. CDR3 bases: TGTGCCAGCAGCTCAGCGGGAGGGCCTGGCATTCAGTACTTC.

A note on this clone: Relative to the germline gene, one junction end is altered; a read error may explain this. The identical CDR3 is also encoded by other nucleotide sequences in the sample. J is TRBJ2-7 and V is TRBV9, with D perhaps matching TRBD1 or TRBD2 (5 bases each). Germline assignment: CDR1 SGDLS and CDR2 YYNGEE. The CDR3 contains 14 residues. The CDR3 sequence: CASSGRTPSYEQYF. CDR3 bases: TGCGCCAGCAGCGGAAGGACACCCTCCTACGAGCAGTACTTC.

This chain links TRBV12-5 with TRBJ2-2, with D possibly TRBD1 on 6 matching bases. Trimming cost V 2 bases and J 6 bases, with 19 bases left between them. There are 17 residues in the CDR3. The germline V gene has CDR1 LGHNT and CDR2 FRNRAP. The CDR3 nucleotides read TGTGCTAGTGGTTTGATCCCGACAGGAAGTGGTCCCGGGGAGCTGTTTTTT. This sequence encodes CASGLIPTGSGPGELFF.

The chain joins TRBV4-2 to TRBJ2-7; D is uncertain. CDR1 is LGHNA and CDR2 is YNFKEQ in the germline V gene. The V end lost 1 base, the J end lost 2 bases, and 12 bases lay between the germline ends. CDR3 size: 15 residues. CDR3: CASSQALVGAYEQYF. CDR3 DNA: TGTGCCAGCAGCCAAGCACTGGTCGGAGCCTACGAGCAGTACTTC.

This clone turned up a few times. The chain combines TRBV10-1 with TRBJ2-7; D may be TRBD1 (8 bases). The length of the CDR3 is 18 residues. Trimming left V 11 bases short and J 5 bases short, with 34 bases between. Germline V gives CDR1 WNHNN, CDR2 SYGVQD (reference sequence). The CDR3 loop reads CAHPGQGAKRGEKDEQYF. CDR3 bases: TGCGCCCACCCGGGGCAGGGGGCTAAGCGGGGAGAGAAGGACGAGCAGTACTTC.

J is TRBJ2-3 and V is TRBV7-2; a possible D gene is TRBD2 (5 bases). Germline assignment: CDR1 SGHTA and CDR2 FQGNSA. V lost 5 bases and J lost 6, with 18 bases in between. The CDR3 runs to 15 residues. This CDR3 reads CASSQTGSSMDTQYF. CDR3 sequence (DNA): TGTGCCAGCAGCCAGACGGGGAGCTCGATGGATACGCAGTATTTT.